One sample yielded the 29 T cell receptor beta chains listed below, sequenced in a study of cytomegalovirus exposure and HLA in healthy donors. The PCR was carried out with 60 Vbeta primers and 13 Jbeta primers. The method was immunoSEQ multiplex PCR; TCRdb's version includes in-frame clones alone and lacks a portion of them. The table includes some 120,000 clones, 75% to 85% detected once. Sequenced: PBMCs. Receptor source: a male donor in good health and CMV-seronegative.

This chain uses TRBV2 with TRBJ2-2, with D perhaps TRBD2 (6 bases). Germline assignment: CDR1 SNHLY and CDR2 FYNNEI. The CDR3 is 14 residues long. V shed 8 bases and J shed 0 bases, with 10 bases lying between them. CDR3: CASRENANTGELFF. The DNA of the CDR3 is TGTGCCAGCCGGGAGAACGCGAACACCGGGGAGCTGTTTTTT.

The chain couples TRBV2 to TRBJ1-3; 8 positions agree with TRBD1. CDR3 length: 16 amino acids. The germline CDR1 and CDR2 sequences are SNHLY and FYNNEI. V was clipped by 4 bases and J by 3 bases; unmatched bases: 8. CDR3: CASSGRDRSRGNTIYF. As DNA, the CDR3 is TGTGCCAGCAGTGGCCGGGACAGGAGCCGTGGAAACACCATATATTTT.

This clone was seen a handful of times. This chain connects TRBV11-2 to TRBJ2-6; D is unclear. This CDR3 is 15 amino acids long. Germline-derived CDR1 and CDR2 are SGHAT and FQNNGV. Trimming shortened V by 5 bases and J by 2 bases, and 10 bases separated the two germline ends. The DNA for the CDR3 is TGTGCCAGCAGCCTAATGTTCGCTGGGGCCAACGTCCTGACTTTC. Translated, it gives CASSLMFAGANVLTF.

The chain couples TRBV4-3 to TRBJ1-2, with TRBD1 matching 8 bases. Germline-derived CDR1 and CDR2 are LGHNA and YSLEER. The trim removed 0 bases at V and 5 bases at J, leaving 11 bases unmatched. The CDR3 contains 17 residues. DNA of the CDR3: TGCGCCAGCAGCCAAGACACTTTCCGGGACAGGTCATATGGCTACACCTTC. Protein product: CASSQDTFRDRSYGYTF.

The chain couples TRBV30 to TRBJ2-7; 11 nucleotides match TRBD2. Germline V gene data show CDR1 as GTSNPN and CDR2 as SVGIG (reference sequence). Trimming took 7 bases from V and 3 from J; bases not matched to a gene: 5. This CDR3 contains 13 residues. Written as DNA, the CDR3 is TGTGCCTTGGCAACTAGCGGGAGCTACGAGCAGTACTTC. This sequence encodes CALATSGSYEQYF. The full variable domain, rest sourced from reference TRBV30 and TRBJ2-7, is SQTIHQWPATLVQPVGSPLSLECTVEGTSNPNLYWYRQAAGRGLQLLFYSVGIGQISSEVPQNLSASRPQDRQFILSSKKLLLSDSGFYLCALATSGSYEQYFGPGTRLTVT.

This rearrangement joins TRBV18 to TRBJ1-2; D unresolved. Trimming stripped 0 bases from V and 4 bases from J, with 9 bases between. Germline V gene lookup returns CDR1 KGHSH and CDR2 LQKENI. CDR3 length: 14 amino acids. CDR3 in DNA: TGTGCCAGCTCACCACCGGCGGAGCCCTATGGCTACACCTTC. This codes for CASSPPAEPYGYTF.

This clone has more than one count but fewer than ten. This chain connects TRBV7-9 to TRBJ2-1; 11 bases line up with TRBD2. Germline V CDR1 and CDR2: SEHNR, FQNEAQ (reference sequence). With V trimmed by 7 bases and J by 6 bases, 8 bases remained unmatched. The CDR3 covers 15 residues. CDR3 DNA sequence: TGTGCCAGCACCCCGGGACTAGCGGAAGGCAATGAGCAGTTCTTC. It translates to CASTPGLAEGNEQFF.

The rearrangement links TRBV10-3 to TRBJ1-2; TRBD1 agrees at 7 bases. The CDR3 sequence is 13 residues long. The J segment lost 8 bases and the V segment lost 10 bases, leaving 13 bases of the junction unmatched. In germline, CDR1 is ENHRY, CDR2 SYGVKD. The CDR3 protein is CATATQGVGGYTF. CDR3 DNA: TGTGCCACTGCGACGCAGGGGGTGGGCGGCTACACCTTC.

The chain joins TRBV7-9 to TRBJ1-2; the match to TRBD1 covers 8 bases. Germline loops: CDR1 SEHNR, CDR2 FQNEAQ (reference sequence). Losses at the gene ends were 4 bases for V and 7 bases for J; bases not matched to a gene: 5. CDR3 length: 13 residues. CDR3 nucleotides: TGTGCCAGCAGCTCAGGGGGCGCCGGTGGCTACACCTTC. Translating it yields CASSSGGAGGYTF. Supplemented by reference TRBV7-9 and TRBJ1-2, the full variable domain reads DTGVSQNPRHKITKRGQNVTFRCDPISEHNRLYWYRQTLGQGPEFLTYFQNEAQLEKSRLLSDRFSAERPKGSFSTLEIQRTEQGDSAMYLCASSSGGAGGYTFGSGTRLTVV.

This chain connects TRBV4-3 to TRBJ1-4; D might be TRBD1 (6 bases). This CDR3 comprises 17 residues. With 0 bases removed from V and 8 bases from J, the gap between germline ends came to 19 bases. Germline CDR1 reads LGHNA; CDR2 reads YSLEER. The CDR3: CASSQETVLGGGEKLFF. The CDR3 DNA sequence: TGCGCCAGCAGCCAAGAAACGGTGTTGGGGGGGGGCGAAAAACTGTTTTTT.

V is TRBV6-1 and J is TRBJ2-7, with TRBD1 matching over 7 bases. This CDR3 is built from 20 residues. The ends lost 0 bases at V and 1 base at J; junction bases unmatched: 18. CDR1 is MNHNS and CDR2 is SASEGT in the germline V gene. CDR3 sequence reads: CASSEAPTNLFGTASYEQYF. The CDR3 nucleotides read TGTGCCAGCAGTGAAGCGCCCACTAACTTATTCGGGACAGCGTCCTACGAGCAGTACTTC.

The chain joins TRBV10-3 to TRBJ1-6, with unresolved D. Trimming removed 0 bases at V and 8 bases at J, with 17 bases between. CDR3 length: 17 amino acids. CDR1 ENHRY and CDR2 SYGVKD come from the germline V gene. In nucleotides, the CDR3 is TGTGCCATCAGTGAGTCCCAGTTTGGTGTCCGATATTCACCCCTCCACTTT. This gives the protein CAISESQFGVRYSPLHF.

This chain uses TRBV7-9 with TRBJ2-1; possibly TRBD2 for D (7 bases). There are 16 residues in the CDR3. Germline V gene sequence: CDR1 SEHNR, CDR2 FQNEAQ (reference sequence). Trimming left V 5 bases short and J 7 bases short, with 21 bases between. The CDR3: CASSVPRGPMGNEQFF. CDR3 DNA: TGTGCCAGCAGCGTCCCGCGGGGGCCCATGGGGAATGAGCAGTTCTTC.

The rearrangement uses TRBV6-5 and TRBJ2-5; perhaps TRBD1 as D (6 bases). The V end was cut by 6 bases, the J end by 5 bases, with 13 bases between. The germline CDR1 and CDR2 sequences are MNHEY and SVGAGI. The CDR3 runs 13 residues. CDR3 loop: CASSRRGTETQYF. The CDR3 nucleotides are TGTGCCAGCAGCCGCAGGGGCACGGAGACCCAGTACTTC.

This chain joins TRBV30 and TRBJ2-7; 9 bases fit TRBD1. Germline CDR1 is GTSNPN and CDR2 is SVGIG (reference sequence). V was clipped by 2 bases and J by 5 bases; unmatched bases: 13. CDR3 size: 16 residues. The CDR3 DNA reads as TGTGCCTGGAGTCGATCGACAGGGGGAAAGTCCCACGAGCAGTACTTC. This encodes CAWSRSTGGKSHEQYF.

A note on this clone: At one end the junction does not follow the germline gene, possibly because of a read error. The chain carries TRBV7-9 and TRBJ2-7; either TRBD1 or TRBD2 may fit D (6 bases each). The CDR3 covers 14 residues. Germline values: CDR1 SEHNR, CDR2 FQNEAQ (reference sequence). The CDR3, as DNA: TGTTCCAGCAGCGGGTGGACAGCTTCCTACGAGCAGTACTTC. Protein product: CSSSGWTASYEQYF.

The chain has TRBV19 and TRBJ2-6, with D possibly TRBD2 on 5 matching bases. CDR1 LNHDA and CDR2 SQIVND come from the germline V gene (reference sequence). The ends were cut back, 5 bases at V and 0 bases at J, with 5 bases in the middle. The CDR3 loop spans 14 amino acids. The CDR3 DNA sequence: TGTGCCAGTAGTGGGAGCTCTGGGGCCAACGTCCTGACTTTC. Protein: CASSGSSGANVLTF.

The chain is built from TRBV28 and TRBJ1-5, with 8 bases aligning to TRBD1. CDR3 length: 15 amino acids. V lost 5 bases to trimming and J lost 7 bases; unmatched junction nucleotides: 10. The germline gives CDR1 MDHEN, CDR2 SYDVKM. CDR3 sequence reads: CASSLLTGVVQPQHF. The CDR3 DNA is TGTGCCAGCAGTCTACTGACAGGGGTTGTCCAGCCCCAGCATTTT.

CDR3 in DNA: TGTGCCAGCTCGCCGACAGGGGGTGAGCAGTTCTTC. Residues: CASSPTGGEQFF. V and J are TRBV18 and TRBJ2-1, with TRBD1 matching 9 bases. CDR1 and CDR2 (germline): KGHSH, LQKENI. V lost 6 bases, J lost 9 bases, and 3 bases stayed unmatched. This CDR3 comprises 12 residues.

The chain recombines TRBV19 with TRBJ1-3; 9 bases are a match to TRBD1. The CDR3 runs 16 residues. Germline CDR1 and CDR2: LNHDA and SQIVND (reference sequence). V lost 5 bases, J lost 7 bases, and 12 bases stayed unmatched. CDR3 amino acids: CASSPSGQGERNTIYF. CDR3 DNA sequence: TGTGCCAGTAGTCCATCGGGACAGGGAGAAAGGAACACCATATATTTT.

V gene TRBV6-4 combines with J gene TRBJ2-3, with D maybe TRBD1 (5 bases). Per the germline V gene, CDR1 is MRHNA and CDR2 is SNTAGT. Trimming removed 4 bases from V and 6 bases from J, with 17 bases in between. There are 15 residues in the CDR3. The chain's CDR3 is CASSVGPPGGDTQYF. The CDR3 nucleotides read TGTGCCAGCAGTGTGGGGCCTCCCGGCGGTGATACGCAGTATTTT.

The chain carries TRBV19 and TRBJ2-1, with 12 bases that match TRBD1. The junction had 15 bases not matched to a gene; V was cut back by 6 bases and J by 12 bases. The germline V gene has CDR1 LNHDA and CDR2 SQIVND (reference sequence). The CDR3 length is 16 residues. CDR3 sequence (DNA): TGTGCCAGTAGCCCCTTAAGGGGACAGGGGGCTCTTGCGCAGTTCTTC. Translation: CASSPLRGQGALAQFF.

This clone was observed a few times. The rearrangement uses TRBV6-4 and TRBJ2-3; perhaps TRBD1 as D (6 bases). This CDR3 has 13 amino acids. Germline V gene sequence: CDR1 MRHNA, CDR2 SNTAGT. With 5 bases removed from V and 6 bases from J, the gap between germline ends came to 12 bases. This CDR3 reads CASSLGDTDTQYF. The CDR3 DNA sequence: TGTGCCAGCAGTCTGGGGGACACGGATACGCAGTATTTT.

The J gene is TRBJ2-2, the V gene TRBV7-3; the match to TRBD2 covers 8 bases. CDR1 and CDR2 from the germline V gene are SGHTA and FQGTGA. The CDR3 consists of 15 residues. V shed 3 bases, J shed 3 bases, and the junction held 3 bases outside the gene matches. The CDR3 reads CASSFGTSHTGELFF. As DNA, the CDR3 is TGTGCCAGCAGCTTCGGGACTAGTCACACCGGGGAGCTGTTTTTT.

This clone showed up just a few times. The chain recombines TRBV28 with TRBJ2-7; 8 bases are a match to TRBD2. This CDR3 comprises 14 residues. Trimming cost V 3 bases and J 4 bases; bases outside gene matches: 5. The V gene's germline CDR1 is MDHEN and CDR2 SYDVKM. The CDR3 nucleotides read TGTGCCAGCAGTTTTAGCGGGGATTGGTACGAGCAGTACTTC. Encoded protein: CASSFSGDWYEQYF. Looking up the rest from reference TRBV28 and TRBJ2-7 gives the full variable domain: DVKVTQSSRYLVKRTGEKVFLECVQDMDHENMFWYRQDPGLGLRLIYFSYDVKMKEKGDIPEGYSVSREKKERFSLILESASTNQTSMYLCASSFSGDWYEQYFGPGTRLTVT.

The V and J genes are TRBV27 and TRBJ1-1; D is perhaps TRBD1 (5 bases). The CDR3 runs to 16 residues. CDR1 is MNHEY, CDR2 SMNVEV, per germline (reference sequence). V was clipped by 3 bases and J by 4 bases, with 18 bases between them. CDR3: CASSFQGAGVGTEAFF. The CDR3 coding sequence is TGTGCCAGCAGTTTCCAAGGGGCGGGGGTCGGCACTGAAGCTTTCTTT.

This clone was seen just once. J is TRBJ2-7 and V is TRBV2; 7 bases match TRBD2. CDR1 and CDR2 (germline): SNHLY, FYNNEI. CDR3 size: 12 residues. The V gene end was trimmed by 8 bases and the J gene end by 7 bases; junction bases not matched to a gene: 8. The chain's CDR3 is CASLGGFSEQYF. The CDR3 nucleotides read TGTGCCAGCCTGGGAGGGTTTTCTGAGCAGTACTTC.

This chain links TRBV27 with TRBJ2-3, with 8 bases matching TRBD2. This CDR3 contains 15 residues. Germline V CDR1 and CDR2: MNHEY, SMNVEV (reference sequence). V was pared by 2 bases and J by 4 bases, with 5 bases of the junction left unmatched. The CDR3 region has the DNA TGTGCCAGCAGTTTAGGACTAGCCTGGGCAGATACGCAGTATTTT. Protein product: CASSLGLAWADTQYF.

As to this clone: The junction departs from germline at one end; a sequencing error may be responsible. This chain uses TRBV30 with TRBJ2-4; TRBD1 aligns across 7 bases. Germline V gene sequence: CDR1 GTSNPN, CDR2 SVGIG (reference sequence). CDR3 length equals 17 residues. CDR3 DNA: TGTGCCTGGAGTGTACCTGACAGGGTGGTGACCAAAAACAGTCAGTACTTC. Translating it yields CAWSVPDRVVTKNSQYF.